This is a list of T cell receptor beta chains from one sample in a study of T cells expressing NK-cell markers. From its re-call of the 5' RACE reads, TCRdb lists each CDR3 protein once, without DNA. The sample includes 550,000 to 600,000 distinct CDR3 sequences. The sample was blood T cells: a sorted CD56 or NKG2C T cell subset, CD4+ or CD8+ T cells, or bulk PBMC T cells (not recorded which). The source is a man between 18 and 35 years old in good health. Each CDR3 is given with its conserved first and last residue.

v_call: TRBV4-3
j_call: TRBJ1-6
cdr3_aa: CASSQGSYNSPLHF

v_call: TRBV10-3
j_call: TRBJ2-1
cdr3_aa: CATTKQGPSGGHNEQFF

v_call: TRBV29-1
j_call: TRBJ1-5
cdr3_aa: CSAAGGGGNQPQHF

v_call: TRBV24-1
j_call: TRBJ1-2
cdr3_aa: CATSDPGRGLGYTF

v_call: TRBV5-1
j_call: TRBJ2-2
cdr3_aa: CASSLQSGRTGELFF

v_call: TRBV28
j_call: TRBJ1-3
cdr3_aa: CASAGTSVSGNTIYF

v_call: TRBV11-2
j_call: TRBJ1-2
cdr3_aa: CASSLDPNWGDYGYTF

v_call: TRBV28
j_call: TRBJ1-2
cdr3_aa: CASSSQGASYGYTF

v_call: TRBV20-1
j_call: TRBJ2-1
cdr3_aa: CSARDSGLDNNEQFF

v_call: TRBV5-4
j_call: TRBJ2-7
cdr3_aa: CASSADRSYEQYF

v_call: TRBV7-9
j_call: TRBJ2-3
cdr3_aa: CASSIRLAGEDTQYF

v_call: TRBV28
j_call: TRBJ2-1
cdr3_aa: CASSTGQGVAYEQFF

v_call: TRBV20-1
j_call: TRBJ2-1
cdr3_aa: CSASGIPGSSYNEQFF

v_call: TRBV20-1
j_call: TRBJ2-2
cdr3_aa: CSARAASEVTGELFF

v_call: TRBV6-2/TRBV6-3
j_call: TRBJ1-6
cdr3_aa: CASKTADRESPLHF

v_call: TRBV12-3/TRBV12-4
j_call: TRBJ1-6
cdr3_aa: CASSHGQGANSPLHF

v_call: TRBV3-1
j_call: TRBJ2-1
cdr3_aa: CASTRRLAGDGEQFF

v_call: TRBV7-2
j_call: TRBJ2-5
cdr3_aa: CASSISGSSVTQYF

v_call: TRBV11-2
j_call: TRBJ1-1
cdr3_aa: CASSGDREAFF

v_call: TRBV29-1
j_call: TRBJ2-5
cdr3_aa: CSVLTGGGLETQYF

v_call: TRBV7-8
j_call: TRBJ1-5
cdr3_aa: CASSADRDQPQHF

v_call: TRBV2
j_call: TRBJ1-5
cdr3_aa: CASSDSPRPQHF

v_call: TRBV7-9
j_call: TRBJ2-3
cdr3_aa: CASSLTPRSGSTDTQYF

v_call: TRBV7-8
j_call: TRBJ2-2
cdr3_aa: CASSTDEHTGELFF

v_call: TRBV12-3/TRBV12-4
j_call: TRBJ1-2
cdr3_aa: CASKLQGRYGYTF

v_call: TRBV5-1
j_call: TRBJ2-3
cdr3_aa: CASSRSRDLITDTQYF

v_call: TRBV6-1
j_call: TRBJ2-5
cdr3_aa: CASMETSGRAIETQYF

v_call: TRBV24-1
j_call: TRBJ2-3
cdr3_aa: CATRDKVADTQYF

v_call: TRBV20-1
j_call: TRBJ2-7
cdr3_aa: CSARVDRLEAWEQYF

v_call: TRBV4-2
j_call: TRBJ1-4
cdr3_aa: CASSQEGMREKLFF

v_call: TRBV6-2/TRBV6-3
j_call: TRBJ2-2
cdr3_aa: CASSYGGARRTGELFF

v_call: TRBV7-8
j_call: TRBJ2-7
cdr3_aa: CASSLVAAYEQYF

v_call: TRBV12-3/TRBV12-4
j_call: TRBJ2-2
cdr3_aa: CASSPARATGELFF

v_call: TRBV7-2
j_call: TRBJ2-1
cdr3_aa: CASRRAGDEQFF

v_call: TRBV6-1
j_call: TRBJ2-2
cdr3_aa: CASRGLTNTGELFF

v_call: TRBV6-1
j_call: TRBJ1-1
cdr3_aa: CASKRGLTTEAFF